The 15 T cell receptor beta chains presented below share a single source sample, sequenced in a study of CD8 T cells in ankylosing spondylitis. In TCRdb, the 5' RACE reads were re-called with MiXCR into one record per CDR3 protein. The data hold 250,000 to 350,000 distinct CDR3 sequences, with around 21% observed a single time. The sequenced material came from blood, either unsorted or a sorted T cell fraction (not recorded which). These receptors were obtained from a female donor with ankylosing spondylitis or in good health (not recorded which).

This clonotype was observed a few times. The chain is built from TRBV20-1 and TRBJ2-5; 15 bases fit TRBD2. Germline loops: CDR1 DFQATT, CDR2 SNEGSKA (reference sequence). The trim removed 4 bases at V and 5 bases at J, leaving 8 bases unmatched. The CDR3 runs 16 residues. The CDR3 bases are TGCAGTGCTATTGGACTAGCGGGAGGGCCTAGGGAGACCCAGTACTTC. Its protein product is CSAIGLAGGPRETQYF.

This clonotype was detected only a few times. This chain joins TRBV7-2 and TRBJ2-7, with D tentatively TRBD1 (5 bases). This CDR3 spans 13 amino acids. V was shortened by 4 bases and J by 2 bases, with 9 bases between the two germline ends. CDR1 and CDR2 from the germline V gene are SGHTA and FQGNSA. The CDR3 nucleotides are TGTGCCAGCAGCTCGGACACCACCTACGAGCAGTACTTC. Protein: CASSSDTTYEQYF.

The chain employs TRBV5-1 and TRBJ2-7, with D tentatively TRBD1 or TRBD2 (5 bases each). Trimming removed 4 bases at V and 7 bases at J, with 24 bases between. Per the germline V gene, CDR1 is SGHRS and CDR2 is YFSETQ. The CDR3 spans 16 residues. This chain's CDR3 is CASSAYGTYELGEQYF. Written as DNA, the CDR3 is TGCGCCAGCAGCGCCTACGGGACCTACGAACTGGGAGAGCAGTACTTC.

V gene TRBV6-2 or TRBV6-3 combines with J gene TRBJ1-1, with 7 bases fitting TRBD1. The junction had 5 bases not matched to a gene; V was cut back by 6 bases and J by 10 bases. Germline V gives CDR1 MNHEY, CDR2 SVGEGT. CDR3 size: 11 residues. The CDR3 loop reads CASSLTGRAFF. The CDR3 coding sequence is TGTGCCAGCAGCCTGACAGGGCGAGCTTTCTTT.

This clonotype was observed many times. The chain recombines TRBV12-3 or TRBV12-4 with TRBJ2-5; TRBD1 matches at 7 bases. The CDR3 contains 15 residues. J gave up 0 bases and V 5 bases, and 6 bases lay outside the gene matches. In nucleotides, the CDR3 is TGTGCCAGCAGTCCCGGACAGGTCCACCAAGAGACCCAGTACTTC. Translating it yields CASSPGQVHQETQYF.

The chain combines TRBV5-1 with TRBJ2-1; D is unclear. CDR3 length equals 12 residues. The germline V gene encodes CDR1 SGHRS and CDR2 YFSETQ. V was trimmed by 0 bases and J by 9 bases, leaving 7 bases between them. The CDR3 spells CASSLAVGEQFF. The DNA for the CDR3 is TGCGCCAGCAGCTTGGCTGTAGGTGAGCAGTTCTTC.

The chain is built from TRBV24-1 and TRBJ2-1; 8 positions agree with TRBD1. The J segment lost 4 bases and the V segment lost 3 bases, leaving 7 bases of the junction unmatched. The CDR3 extends over 16 amino acids. The V gene's germline CDR1 is KGHDR and CDR2 SFDVKD. The CDR3 DNA reads TGTGCCACCAGTGATGCATCCGGGACAGGTTACAATGAGCAGTTCTTC. It translates to CATSDASGTGYNEQFF.

V and J are TRBV19 and TRBJ2-3; D is ambiguous. V was clipped by 3 bases and J by 1 base, with 8 bases between them. This CDR3 has 14 amino acids. Germline CDR1 LNHDA, CDR2 SQIVND (reference sequence). CDR3 coding DNA: TGTGCCAGTAGTATTGGCAGCGGCACAGATACGCAGTATTTT. This encodes CASSIGSGTDTQYF.

This clonotype was detected a few times. The chain recombines TRBV6-2 or TRBV6-3 with TRBJ2-1; D is unclear. The CDR3 length is 13 residues. The V end lost 5 bases, the J end lost 12 bases, and 17 bases lay between the germline ends. Germline-derived CDR1 and CDR2 are MNHEY and SVGEGT. CDR3 DNA: TGTGCCAGCAGTCCGGGCCAGTGGCGTGTGCAGTTCTTC. Its translation is CASSPGQWRVQFF.

The table lists this clonotype with a few counts. This chain joins TRBV29-1 and TRBJ2-1; 16 bases agree with TRBD2. The germline V gene has CDR1 SQVTM and CDR2 ANQGSEA. The CDR3 length is 18 residues. J gave up 0 bases and V 7 bases, and 9 bases lay outside the gene matches. CDR3 loop: CSALGTSGRVPSYNEQFF. CDR3 DNA sequence: TGCAGCGCCTTAGGGACTAGCGGGAGGGTACCCTCCTACAATGAGCAGTTCTTC.

This clonotype was observed a few times. The chain links TRBV12-3 or TRBV12-4 to TRBJ1-1; D not certain. The CDR3 totals 14 residues. V was trimmed by 3 bases and J by 1 base, leaving 9 bases between them. CDR3 in DNA: TGTGCCAGCAGTTTGAAGGGCTCGAACACTGAAGCTTTCTTT. Protein sequence: CASSLKGSNTEAFF.

A few counts support this clonotype. The V call is TRBV4-3, the J call TRBJ1-2; D gene ambiguous. The CDR3 length is 15 residues. Germline CDR1 LGHNA, CDR2 YSLEER. Between the trimmed V and J ends, which lost 0 bases and 8 bases, there was a span of 16 bases. This CDR3 reads CASSQELWEVGGYTF. The CDR3 bases are TGCGCCAGCAGCCAAGAACTCTGGGAGGTGGGCGGCTACACCTTC.

This clonotype was recorded many times. The chain combines TRBV29-1 with TRBJ2-3; maybe TRBD1 (5 bases). V was cut by 6 bases and J by 1 base, with 5 bases left in between. This CDR3 has 11 residues. CDR1 is SQVTM, CDR2 ANQGSEA, per germline. CDR3 loop: CSVTGTDTQYF. CDR3 DNA sequence: TGCAGCGTGACAGGCACAGATACGCAGTATTTT.

This clonotype has a handful of counts. The V and J genes are TRBV18 and TRBJ2-7; D not certain. The CDR3 consists of 13 residues. Trimming took 3 bases from V and 1 from J, leaving 7 bases between them. The germline CDR1 and CDR2 sequences are KGHSH and LQKENI. CDR3 nucleotides: TGTGCCAGCTCACCGGTCCAGTCCTACGAGCAGTACTTC. Amino acid sequence: CASSPVQSYEQYF.

Only one count was recorded for this clonotype. Being one base from a much bigger clone, this may be a read error. J is TRBJ1-5 and V is TRBV3-1, with D possibly matching TRBD1 (5 bases). The CDR3 is 15 residues long. In germline, CDR1 is LGHDT, CDR2 YNNKEL (reference sequence). V lost 1 base, J lost 0 bases, and 7 bases lay in between. The CDR3 sequence is CASSQGGSSNQPQHF. CDR3 sequence (DNA): TGTGCCAGCAGCCAAGGGGGGTCTAGCAATCAGCCCCAGCATTTT.